What follows are 27 T cell receptor beta chains derived from one specimen sequenced in a study of T cell repertoires in cytomegalovirus infection. TCRdb processed the reads anew with MiXCR; each CDR3 protein has one entry. The sample lists around 530,000 distinct CDR3 sequences; 26% were seen once. The specimen sequenced was PBMCs. The receptor set was obtained from a human donor in good health (CMV status not recorded). Some clones in this sample may be carry-over from other donors' samples.

This clonotype was counted many times. The chain uses TRBV7-2 and TRBJ2-2; D unclear. This CDR3 has 13 residues. V lost 5 bases to trimming and J lost 2 bases, with 6 bases between them. Germline V gives CDR1 SGHTA, CDR2 FQGNSA. The CDR3, as DNA: TGTGCCAGCAGCATACCTAACACCGGGGAGCTGTTTTTT. Amino acid sequence: CASSIPNTGELFF.

The V call is TRBV7-2, the J call TRBJ2-1; 8 positions match TRBD2. The CDR3 is 16 residues long. Germline CDR1 is SGHTA and CDR2 is FQGNSA. V shed 4 bases, J shed 4 bases, and the junction held 9 bases outside the gene matches. CDR3 sequence: CASSSNIAGLYNEQFF. CDR3 coding DNA: TGTGCCAGCAGCTCTAACATAGCGGGGCTATACAATGAGCAGTTCTTC.

This clonotype was detected only a few times. V and J are TRBV6-2 or TRBV6-3 and TRBJ2-7; 7 bases fit TRBD1. Germline V CDR1 and CDR2: MNHEY, SVGEGT. This CDR3 has 14 amino acids. V lost 2 bases to trimming and J lost 2 bases; unmatched junction nucleotides: 3. The CDR3 sequence: CASSYGQAPYEQYV. The CDR3 DNA is TGTGCCAGCAGTTACGGACAGGCACCCTACGAGCAGTACGTC.

The chain employs TRBV20-1 and TRBJ1-5; 7 positions agree with TRBD1. Per germline, CDR1 DFQATT and CDR2 SNEGSKA (reference sequence). V lost 5 bases and J lost 0; bases outside the gene matches: 7. This CDR3 has 15 residues. CDR3 sequence (DNA): TGCAGTGCTCGGACAGGCGTCCATAGCAATCAGCCCCAGCATTTT. Translated, it gives CSARTGVHSNQPQHF.

This clonotype was seen repeatedly, ten times or more. V usage is TRBV7-2 and J usage is TRBJ2-1; tentative D call: TRBD1 (6 bases). This CDR3 contains 15 residues. V was clipped by 4 bases and J by 4 bases, with 14 bases between them. Germline CDR1 SGHTA, CDR2 FQGNSA. CDR3 nucleotides: TGTGCCAGCAGCTCGACAGGATTCTCGTACAATGAGCAGTTCTTC. It yields the protein CASSSTGFSYNEQFF.

The V gene is TRBV4-1, the J gene TRBJ2-3; the match to TRBD2 covers 12 bases. Germline CDR1 reads MGHRA; CDR2 reads YSYEKL. The CDR3 loop spans 14 amino acids. J was trimmed by 6 bases and V by 3 bases; bases with no gene match: 1. The CDR3 spells CASSHGLAGDTQYF. For the CDR3, the DNA is TGCGCCAGCAGCCACGGACTAGCGGGGGATACGCAGTATTTT.

In its sample, this clonotype was seen a few times. J is TRBJ2-7 and V is TRBV11-2, with a weak D call TRBD2 (5 bases). The V gene's germline CDR1 is SGHAT and CDR2 FQNNGV. This CDR3 contains 14 residues. V was clipped by 1 base and J by 5 bases, with 12 bases between them. The CDR3 here is CASSLVPGGHEQYF. The CDR3 region has the DNA TGTGCCAGCAGCTTAGTTCCGGGCGGGCACGAGCAGTACTTC.

The V call is TRBV28, the J call TRBJ2-5, with a tentative D call TRBD2 (5 bases). The ends were cut back, 5 bases at V and 2 bases at J, with 12 bases in the middle. From germline, CDR1 is MDHEN and CDR2 SYDVKM. The length of the CDR3 is 14 residues. This chain's CDR3 is CASSGSLGQETQYF. DNA of the CDR3: TGTGCCAGCAGTGGGAGCTTGGGACAAGAGACCCAGTACTTC.

Ten or more counts support this clonotype. The chain uses TRBV7-2 and TRBJ1-5; D perhaps matches TRBD1 (6 bases). The germline V and J ends were trimmed by 5 bases and 3 bases, with 8 bases remaining between them. Germline V gene lookup returns CDR1 SGHTA and CDR2 FQGNSA. CDR3 length: 13 amino acids. CDR3: CASSRDTNQPQHF. CDR3 sequence (DNA): TGTGCCAGCAGCCGGGACACCAATCAGCCCCAGCATTTT.

This clonotype came up a few times. CDR3 protein: CASSPSGQGAYGYTF. In DNA form, the CDR3 reads TGTGCCAGCAGTCCATCGGGACAGGGAGCCTATGGCTACACCTTC. The V call is TRBV2, the J call TRBJ1-2; TRBD1 agrees at 9 bases. Germline values: CDR1 SNHLY, CDR2 FYNNEI. Trimming removed 5 bases from V and 4 bases from J; junction bases left unmatched: 8. The CDR3 has 15 residues.

This clonotype was picked up many times. The rearrangement links TRBV12-3 or TRBV12-4 to TRBJ2-3; 8 nucleotides align to TRBD2. V trimming: 7 bases; J trimming: 0 bases; junction bases outside the gene matches: 9. The CDR3 loop spans 16 amino acids. The CDR3 sequence is CASTAGVVGSTDTQYF. CDR3 coding DNA: TGTGCCAGCACAGCGGGAGTTGTAGGTAGCACAGATACGCAGTATTTT.

This clonotype was detected many times. V gene TRBV7-2 combines with J gene TRBJ2-7; TRBD1 might be the D (5 bases). V dropped 2 bases and J dropped 6 bases, with 8 bases sitting between them. This CDR3 has 12 amino acids. Germline CDR1 SGHTA, CDR2 FQGNSA. The CDR3 nucleotides are TGTGCCAGCAGCTTATCCCAGGGCGAGCAGTACTTC. This sequence encodes CASSLSQGEQYF.

This clonotype was counted once. V and J are TRBV29-1 and TRBJ2-2, with 7 bases matching TRBD2. The CDR3 runs to 13 residues. V shed 5 bases, J shed 3 bases, and the junction held 3 bases outside the gene matches. The germline V gene encodes CDR1 SQVTM and CDR2 ANQGSEA. The CDR3 bases are TGCAGCGTTACTAGCGTCTACACCGGGGAGCTGTTTTTT. It yields the protein CSVTSVYTGELFF.

V and J are TRBV25-1 and TRBJ1-2; maybe TRBD1 (5 bases). Germline-derived CDR1 and CDR2 are MGHDK and SYGVNS. The CDR3 is made up of 15 amino acids. V was clipped by 3 bases and J by 4 bases, with 15 bases between them. The CDR3 region is CASSDLGRSGYGYTF. In DNA, the CDR3 is TGTGCCAGCAGTGACCTGGGACGCTCGGGCTATGGCTACACCTTC.

CDR3 loop: CATAQGRAREETQYF. CDR3 nucleotide sequence: TGCGCCACCGCCCAAGGGAGGGCCCGGGAAGAGACCCAGTACTTC. The chain carries TRBV5-1 and TRBJ2-5; 7 bases line up with TRBD2. With V trimmed by 9 bases and J by 3 bases, 14 bases remained unmatched. The germline gives CDR1 SGHRS, CDR2 YFSETQ. The CDR3 loop spans 15 amino acids.

This clonotype was counted between two and nine times. This chain links TRBV19 with TRBJ2-1, with D possibly being TRBD1 or TRBD2 (6 bases each). Germline CDR1 reads LNHDA; CDR2 reads SQIVND (reference sequence). The CDR3 has 16 residues. Trimming removed 3 bases at V and 6 bases at J, with 18 bases between. CDR3 amino acids: CASSIKGGVHPNEQFF. The CDR3 DNA sequence: TGTGCCAGTAGTATTAAGGGGGGAGTCCACCCCAATGAGCAGTTCTTC.

The chain carries TRBV4-1 and TRBJ1-3; possible D gene TRBD1, 6 bases. The CDR3 covers 15 residues. The V and J ends lost 3 bases and 4 bases respectively, with 13 bases between them. In germline, CDR1 is MGHRA, CDR2 YSYEKL. CDR3 DNA: TGCGCCAGCAGCCAGTATCAGGGGCGCGGAAACACCATATATTTT. Protein product: CASSQYQGRGNTIYF.

This clonotype was observed a few times. The CDR3 nucleotides are TGTGCCAGCAGCTGGACAGGGAAGGGCGGTCAGCCCCAGCATTTT. Its translation: CASSWTGKGGQPQHF. The J gene is TRBJ1-5, the V gene TRBV7-2, with 8 bases matching TRBD1. Trimming cost V 4 bases and J 6 bases; bases outside gene matches: 8. This CDR3 has 15 amino acids. Germline V lookup: CDR1 SGHTA, CDR2 FQGNSA.

This clonotype came up a few times. This chain links TRBV20-1 with TRBJ2-1, with a possible D match to TRBD2 (5 bases). Trimming cost V 6 bases and J 4 bases, with 16 bases left between them. Germline CDR1 reads DFQATT; CDR2 reads SNEGSKA (reference sequence). The CDR3 is 14 residues long. This chain's CDR3 is CSATWRRTYNEQFF. CDR3 coding DNA: TGCAGTGCAACCTGGAGGCGGACTTACAATGAGCAGTTCTTC.

The chain combines TRBV7-9 with TRBJ1-3, with TRBD1 identical over 7 bases. In germline, CDR1 is SEHNR, CDR2 FQNEAQ (reference sequence). This CDR3 contains 16 residues. Unmatched junction bases numbered 7, after V lost 5 bases and J lost 0 bases. The CDR3: CASSIGQAPSGNTIYF. CDR3 DNA: TGTGCCAGCAGCATAGGACAGGCACCCTCTGGAAACACCATATATTTT.

The genes are TRBV28 and TRBJ1-2, with D possibly TRBD1 on 6 matching bases. The V end was cut by 8 bases, the J end by 4 bases, with 23 bases between. The germline gives CDR1 MDHEN, CDR2 SYDVKM. The CDR3 is made up of 16 amino acids. The CDR3, as DNA: TGTGCCAGCTGCTGTGACGGGTGGGGGCGTTCCTATGGCTACACCTTC. Translated, it gives CASCCDGWGRSYGYTF.

This clonotype was observed a few times. The V call is TRBV7-2, the J call TRBJ1-4; D might be TRBD1 (5 bases). The CDR3 spans 15 residues. Germline CDR1 and CDR2: SGHTA and FQGNSA. The V end was cut by 2 bases, the J end by 8 bases, with 15 bases between. In DNA form, the CDR3 reads TGTGCCAGCAGCTTAAACGGGGCGCCGAGGGAAAAACTGTTTTTT. Its protein is CASSLNGAPREKLFF.

This clonotype was detected ten times or more. V usage is TRBV7-2 and J usage is TRBJ2-2, with a weak D call TRBD1 (6 bases). Germline values: CDR1 SGHTA, CDR2 FQGNSA. The V gene lost 3 bases and the J gene lost 8 bases, with 13 bases spanning the gap. The CDR3 covers 14 residues. CDR3 residues: CASSLGQALGELFF. DNA of the CDR3: TGTGCCAGCAGCTTGGGACAAGCCCTTGGGGAGCTGTTTTTT.

This clonotype was seen only a few times. This chain links TRBV6-6 with TRBJ2-1; TRBD2 agrees at 12 bases. From germline, CDR1 is MNHNY and CDR2 SVGAGI (reference sequence). V was pared by 8 bases and J by 10 bases, with 9 bases of the junction left unmatched. The CDR3 contains 14 residues. The DNA of the CDR3 is TGTGCCAGCGGCGGACTAGCGGGACGTTTCGAGCAGTTCTTC. It translates to CASGGLAGRFEQFF.

A few counts support this clonotype. This chain connects TRBV6-2 or TRBV6-3 to TRBJ2-5; tentatively, D is TRBD2 (6 bases). Trimming stripped 4 bases from V and 3 bases from J, with 15 bases between. This CDR3 region has 15 residues. Germline V gene lookup returns CDR1 MNHEY and CDR2 SVGEGT. This CDR3 reads CASSSNGAGEETQYF. The CDR3 region has the DNA TGTGCCAGCAGTTCCAATGGAGCGGGTGAAGAGACCCAGTACTTC.

The chain links TRBV7-2 to TRBJ1-2; D gene uncertain. This CDR3 comprises 14 residues. Trimming removed 0 bases from V and 4 bases from J, with 9 bases in between. In germline, CDR1 is SGHTA, CDR2 FQGNSA. The CDR3 coding sequence is TGTGCCAGCAGCTTAGCCCCGGAGTTCTATGGCTACACCTTC. It is translated as CASSLAPEFYGYTF.

This clonotype was seen a few times. The rearrangement links TRBV28 to TRBJ2-7, with D possibly matching TRBD2 (5 bases). Germline CDR1 is MDHEN and CDR2 is SYDVKM. The ends were cut back, 6 bases at V and 1 base at J, with 13 bases in the middle. The CDR3 is 14 amino acids. This chain's CDR3 is CASSRPGESYEQYF. The CDR3 DNA is TGTGCCAGCAGCCGCCCCGGGGAGTCCTACGAGCAGTACTTC.